This is a list of T cell receptor beta chains from one sample in a study of T cell repertoires in cytomegalovirus infection. Each CDR3 protein gets one entry after TCRdb re-called the reads with MiXCR. The table has some 350,000 distinct CDR3 sequences, about 27% seen once; the top ten hold around 20%. For these receptors, no antigen is known. The sample consisted of cultured PBMCs, taken from culture after CMV antigen stimulation. The receptors were sampled from a human donor in good health (CMV status not recorded). Some clones in this sample may be carry-over from other donors' samples. Each CDR3 is given with its conserved first and last residue. Fields, in order: clone size, V gene, CDR3 length, J gene, CDR3 protein. A row's size may be missing; if present it is once, few, many or a size class.

few	TRBV6-5	15	TRBJ2-1	CASSYSWGRDNEQFF
-	TRBV27	13	TRBJ2-7	CASSLRGSPEQYF
few	TRBV18	15	TRBJ2-1	CASSEQGTLDNEQFF
-	TRBV28	11	TRBJ2-7	CASGGNYEQYF
-	TRBV15	14	TRBJ1-2	CATSGRQGIYGYTF
many	TRBV7-2	14	TRBJ2-3	CASSPGLGGDTQYF
-	TRBV24-1	19	TRBJ1-5	CATSDPPGPGRRGNQPQHF
-	TRBV20-1	15	TRBJ2-2	CSASGAGLISGELFF
many	TRBV20-1	13	TRBJ2-7	CSASGGRSYEQYF
few	TRBV3-1	15	TRBJ2-6	CASSQQEPGANVLTF
-	TRBV19	17	TRBJ1-5	CASSTIYRGPESQPQHF
-	TRBV6-8	16	TRBJ1-1	CASSYQQGHLNTEAFF
-	TRBV6-1	17	TRBJ2-1	CASSVTPLAGGPNEQFF
-	TRBV12-3/TRBV12-4	13	TRBJ2-7	CASTTGGSYEQYF
-	TRBV24-1	12	TRBJ1-1	CATQTRNTEAFF
many	TRBV9	13	TRBJ1-1	CASSVDMNTEAFF
few	TRBV2	11	TRBJ2-5	CASSESETQYF
few	TRBV12-5	13	TRBJ1-1	CASGFTGVTEAFF
-	TRBV7-3	16	TRBJ2-3	CASSTGTSRNTDTQYF
many	TRBV27	15	TRBJ2-4	CASSFRQGAVNIQYF
few	TRBV20-1	15	TRBJ2-7	CSARSPAGPSYEQYF
few	TRBV24-1	14	TRBJ2-3	CATSDLSSAGTQYF
-	TRBV6-1	15	TRBJ2-5	CASSDSGLNQETQYF
-	TRBV3-1	13	TRBJ1-2	CASSQDSGYGYTF
few	TRBV27	16	TRBJ1-5	CASSPLTGAYNQPQHF
-	TRBV6-1	15	TRBJ1-2	CASSAGAAGRDGYTF
many	TRBV19	15	TRBJ2-6	CASKSEGSGANVLTF
many	TRBV7-2	13	TRBJ1-1	CASSLVGRTEAFF
many	TRBV7-8	15	TRBJ2-7	CASSLEGSASYEQYF
many	TRBV13	13	TRBJ1-1	CASSLGKRGEAFF
-	TRBV19	14	TRBJ1-5	CASSPTRGEAPQHF
-	TRBV19	13	TRBJ1-5	CASSMIVNQPQHF
many	TRBV11-2	11	TRBJ2-1	CASSFYNEQFF
few	TRBV7-2	12	TRBJ1-4	CASSPRIEKLFF
-	TRBV4-2	15	TRBJ2-1	CASSLRPDRANEQFF
-	TRBV11-2	16	TRBJ2-1	CASSFASAGVYNEQFF
few	TRBV11-2	15	TRBJ1-2	CASSPTGGGGYGYTF
many	TRBV3-1	17	TRBJ2-1	CASSQFKRSRSYNEQFF
many	TRBV6-1	13	TRBJ2-7	CARRDRGTAEQYF
-	TRBV18	16	TRBJ2-1	CASSPNAGLGSDEQFF
-	TRBV6-6	14	TRBJ1-4	CASSLRQDMEKLFF
-	TRBV10-3	15	TRBJ1-1	CAISEPSTMNAEAFF
few	TRBV14	16	TRBJ2-1	CASSQLAGEIYNEQFF
-	TRBV9	17	TRBJ2-5	CASSAQSQGGLEETQYF